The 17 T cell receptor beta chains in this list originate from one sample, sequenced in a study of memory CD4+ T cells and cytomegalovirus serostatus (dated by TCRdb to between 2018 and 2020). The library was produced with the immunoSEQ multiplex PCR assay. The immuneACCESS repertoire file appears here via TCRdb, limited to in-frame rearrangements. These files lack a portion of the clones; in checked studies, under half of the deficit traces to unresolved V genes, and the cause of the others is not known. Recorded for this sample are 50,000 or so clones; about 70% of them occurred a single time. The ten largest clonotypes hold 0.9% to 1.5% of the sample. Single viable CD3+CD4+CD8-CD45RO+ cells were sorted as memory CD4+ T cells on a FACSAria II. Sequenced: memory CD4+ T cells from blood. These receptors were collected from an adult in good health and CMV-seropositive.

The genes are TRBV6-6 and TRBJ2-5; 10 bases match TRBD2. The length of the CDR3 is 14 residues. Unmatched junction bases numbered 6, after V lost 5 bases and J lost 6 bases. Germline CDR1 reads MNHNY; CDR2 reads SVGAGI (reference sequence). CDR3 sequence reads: CASSGTSVGQTQYF. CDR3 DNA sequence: TGTGCCAGCAGTGGGACTAGCGTGGGGCAGACCCAGTACTTC.

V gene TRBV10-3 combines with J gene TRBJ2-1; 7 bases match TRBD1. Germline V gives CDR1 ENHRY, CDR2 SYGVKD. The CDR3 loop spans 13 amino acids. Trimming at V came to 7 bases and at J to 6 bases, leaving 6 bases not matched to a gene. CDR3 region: CAIKGAAANEQFF. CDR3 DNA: TGTGCCATCAAGGGGGCGGCAGCCAATGAGCAGTTCTTC.

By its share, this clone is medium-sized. This CDR3 is CASSLGLAGDTQYF. The CDR3 nucleotides are TGTGCCAGCAGTTTGGGACTAGCGGGGGATACGCAGTATTTT. The rearrangement links TRBV6-5 to TRBJ2-3; 13 positions match TRBD2. V lost 4 bases to trimming and J lost 6 bases; unmatched junction nucleotides: 1. The CDR3 contains 14 residues. CDR1 and CDR2 (germline): MNHEY, SVGAGI.

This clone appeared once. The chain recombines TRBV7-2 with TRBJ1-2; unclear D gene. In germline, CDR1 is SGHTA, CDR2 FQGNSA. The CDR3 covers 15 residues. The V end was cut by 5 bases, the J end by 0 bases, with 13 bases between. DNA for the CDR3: TGTGCCAGCAGCCTCGTGGACGGCCCTAACTATGGCTACACCTTC. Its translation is CASSLVDGPNYGYTF.

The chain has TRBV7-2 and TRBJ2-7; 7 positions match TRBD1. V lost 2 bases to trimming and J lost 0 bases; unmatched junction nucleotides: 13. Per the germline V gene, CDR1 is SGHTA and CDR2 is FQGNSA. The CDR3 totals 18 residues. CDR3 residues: CASSLWASSWDSSYEQYF. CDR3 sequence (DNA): TGTGCCAGCAGCTTATGGGCCTCCAGTTGGGACAGCTCCTACGAGCAGTACTTC.

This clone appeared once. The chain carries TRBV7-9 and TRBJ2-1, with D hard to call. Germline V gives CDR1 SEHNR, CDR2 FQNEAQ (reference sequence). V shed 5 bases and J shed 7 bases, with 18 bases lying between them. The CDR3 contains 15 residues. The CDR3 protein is CASSLGSFGPNEQFF. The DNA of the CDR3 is TGTGCCAGCAGCCTCGGGTCCTTTGGGCCGAATGAGCAGTTCTTC. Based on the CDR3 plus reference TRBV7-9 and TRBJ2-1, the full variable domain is DTGVSQNPRHKITKRGQNVTFRCDPISEHNRLYWYRQTLGQGPEFLTYFQNEAQLEKSRLLSDRFSAERPKGSFSTLEIQRTEQGDSAMYLCASSLGSFGPNEQFFGPGTRLTVL.

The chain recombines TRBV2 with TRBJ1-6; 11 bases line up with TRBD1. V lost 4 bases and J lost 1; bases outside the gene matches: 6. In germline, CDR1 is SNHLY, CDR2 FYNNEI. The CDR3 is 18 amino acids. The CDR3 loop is CASSGGQGERSYNSPLHF. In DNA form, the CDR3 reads TGTGCCAGCAGTGGGGGACAGGGGGAAAGGTCCTATAATTCACCCCTCCACTTT.

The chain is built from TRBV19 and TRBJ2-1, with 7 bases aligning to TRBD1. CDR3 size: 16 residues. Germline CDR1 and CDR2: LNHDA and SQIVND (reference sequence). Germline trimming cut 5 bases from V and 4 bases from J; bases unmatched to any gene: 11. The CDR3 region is CASSLRQGSGYNEQFF. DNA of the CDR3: TGTGCCAGTAGTCTGAGACAGGGCTCGGGGTACAATGAGCAGTTCTTC.

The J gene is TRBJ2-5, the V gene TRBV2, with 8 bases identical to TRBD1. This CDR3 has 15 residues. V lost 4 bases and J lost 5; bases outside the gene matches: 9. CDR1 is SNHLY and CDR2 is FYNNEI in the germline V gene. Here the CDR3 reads CASSVDRGEGETQYF. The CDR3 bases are TGTGCCAGCAGTGTCGACAGGGGCGAGGGGGAGACCCAGTACTTC.

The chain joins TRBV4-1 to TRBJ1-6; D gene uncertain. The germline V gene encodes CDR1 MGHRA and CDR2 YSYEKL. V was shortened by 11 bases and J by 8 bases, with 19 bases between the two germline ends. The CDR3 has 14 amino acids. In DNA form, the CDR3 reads TGCGCCTCCCAAAGGACCGCCGGCGATTCACCCCTCCACTTT. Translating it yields CASQRTAGDSPLHF.

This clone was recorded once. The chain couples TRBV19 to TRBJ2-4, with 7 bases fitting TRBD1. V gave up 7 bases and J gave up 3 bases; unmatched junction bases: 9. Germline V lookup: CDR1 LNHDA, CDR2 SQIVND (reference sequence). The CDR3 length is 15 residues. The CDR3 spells CASTLTGALKNIQYF. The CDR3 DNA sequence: TGTGCCAGTACCCTTACAGGGGCCCTCAAAAACATTCAGTACTTC. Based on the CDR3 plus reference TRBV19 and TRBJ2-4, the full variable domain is DGGITQSPKYLFRKEGQNVTLSCEQNLNHDAMYWYRQDPGQGLRLIYYSQIVNDFQKGDIAEGYSVSREKKESFPLTVTSAQKNPTAFYLCASTLTGALKNIQYFGAGTRLSVL.

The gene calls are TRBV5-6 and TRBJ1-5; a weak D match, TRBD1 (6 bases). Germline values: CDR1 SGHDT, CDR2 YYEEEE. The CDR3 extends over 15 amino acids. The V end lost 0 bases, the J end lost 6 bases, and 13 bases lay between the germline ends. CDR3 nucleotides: TGTGCCAGCAGCTTGGGACCCCGCAGGGGTCAGCCCCAGCATTTT. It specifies CASSLGPRRGQPQHF.

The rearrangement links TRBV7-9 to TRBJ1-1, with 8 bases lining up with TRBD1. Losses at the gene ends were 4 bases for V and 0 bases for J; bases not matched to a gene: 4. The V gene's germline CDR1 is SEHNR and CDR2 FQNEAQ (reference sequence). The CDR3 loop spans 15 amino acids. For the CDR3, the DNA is TGTGCCAGCAGCTGGGCAGGGGGCTTGAACACTGAAGCTTTCTTT. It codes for CASSWAGGLNTEAFF.

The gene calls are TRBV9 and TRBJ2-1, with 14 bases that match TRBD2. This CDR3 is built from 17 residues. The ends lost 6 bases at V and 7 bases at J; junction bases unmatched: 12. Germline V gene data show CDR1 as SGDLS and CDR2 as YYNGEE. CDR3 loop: CASTTGLAGGGRNEQFF. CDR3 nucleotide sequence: TGTGCCAGCACCACTGGACTAGCGGGGGGAGGGAGGAATGAGCAGTTCTTC.

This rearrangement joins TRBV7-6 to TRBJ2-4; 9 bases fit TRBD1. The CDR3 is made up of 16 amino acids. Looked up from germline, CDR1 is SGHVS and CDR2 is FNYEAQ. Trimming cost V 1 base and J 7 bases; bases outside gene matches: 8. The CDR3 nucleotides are TGTGCCAGCAGCTTAGAGGGACAGGGAGGCGGTAACATTCAGTACTTC. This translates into CASSLEGQGGGNIQYF.

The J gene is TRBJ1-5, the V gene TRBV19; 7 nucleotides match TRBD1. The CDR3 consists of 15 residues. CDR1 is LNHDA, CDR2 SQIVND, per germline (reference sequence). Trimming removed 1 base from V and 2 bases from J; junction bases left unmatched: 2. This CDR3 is CASSIGGTGNQPQHF. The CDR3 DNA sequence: TGTGCCAGTAGTATAGGGGGGACAGGCAATCAGCCCCAGCATTTT. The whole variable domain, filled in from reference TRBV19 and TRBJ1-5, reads DGGITQSPKYLFRKEGQNVTLSCEQNLNHDAMYWYRQDPGQGLRLIYYSQIVNDFQKGDIAEGYSVSREKKESFPLTVTSAQKNPTAFYLCASSIGGTGNQPQHFGDGTRLSIL.

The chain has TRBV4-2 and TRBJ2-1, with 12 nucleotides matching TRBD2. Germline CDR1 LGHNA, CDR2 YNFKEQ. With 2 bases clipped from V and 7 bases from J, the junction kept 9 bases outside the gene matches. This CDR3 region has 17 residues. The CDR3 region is CASSQLLAGGKRNEQFF. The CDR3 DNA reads TGTGCCAGCAGCCAACTTCTAGCGGGGGGGAAAAGGAATGAGCAGTTCTTC.